A single T cell receptor (beta chain) is shown here with its context. This specimen belongs to a study of blood T cell repertoires in COVID-19. Sequenced by immunoSEQ multiplex PCR; TCRdb stores in-frame clones only, minus some. The sample shows 74,000 or so clones, about 90% of them seen only once. The length of the CDR3 is 12 residues. V was cut by 4 bases and J by 4 bases, with 10 bases left in between. CDR1 GTSNPN and CDR2 SVGIG come from the germline V gene (reference sequence). The sequenced material came from peripheral blood. The receptor's source is a human donor in a cohort sampled during active COVID-19. The chain is built from TRBV30 and TRBJ1-1; D is uncertain. The CDR3 DNA reads as TGTGCCTGGACGATGGAGGGCACTGAAGCTTTCTTT. Its translation is CAWTMEGTEAFF.